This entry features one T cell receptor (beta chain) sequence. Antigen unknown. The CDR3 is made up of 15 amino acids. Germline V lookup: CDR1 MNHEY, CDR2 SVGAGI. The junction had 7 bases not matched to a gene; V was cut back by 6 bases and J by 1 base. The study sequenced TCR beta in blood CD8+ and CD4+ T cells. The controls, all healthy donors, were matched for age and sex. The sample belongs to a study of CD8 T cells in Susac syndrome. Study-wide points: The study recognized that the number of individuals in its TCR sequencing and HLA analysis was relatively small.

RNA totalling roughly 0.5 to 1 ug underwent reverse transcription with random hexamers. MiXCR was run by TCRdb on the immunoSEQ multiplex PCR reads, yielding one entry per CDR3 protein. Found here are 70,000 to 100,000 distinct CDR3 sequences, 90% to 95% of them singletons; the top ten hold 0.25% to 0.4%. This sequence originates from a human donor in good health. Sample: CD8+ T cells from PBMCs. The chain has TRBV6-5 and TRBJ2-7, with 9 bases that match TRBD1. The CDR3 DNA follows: TGTGCCAGCAGCCCCGGGACAGGGCCTTCCTACGAGCAGTACTTC. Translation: CASSPGTGPSYEQYF.